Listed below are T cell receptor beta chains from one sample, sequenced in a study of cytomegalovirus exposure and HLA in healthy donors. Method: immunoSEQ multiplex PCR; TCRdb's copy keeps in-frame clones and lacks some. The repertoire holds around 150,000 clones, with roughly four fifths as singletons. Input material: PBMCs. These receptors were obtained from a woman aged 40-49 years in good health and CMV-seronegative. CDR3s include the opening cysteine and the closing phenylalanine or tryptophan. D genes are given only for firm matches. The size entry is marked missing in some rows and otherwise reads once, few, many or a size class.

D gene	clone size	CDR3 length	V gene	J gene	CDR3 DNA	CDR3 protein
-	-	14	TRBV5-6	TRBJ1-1	TGTGCCAGCAGCCCAACAGGGCCGAACACTGAAGCTTTCTTT	CASSPTGPNTEAFF
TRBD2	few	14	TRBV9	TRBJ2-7	TGTGCCAGCAGCGTAGCTATGGGAGGGTCCGAGCAGTACTTC	CASSVAMGGSEQYF
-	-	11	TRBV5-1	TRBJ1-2	TGCGCCAGCAGCTCCGGACAGGGCTACACCTTC	CASSSGQGYTF
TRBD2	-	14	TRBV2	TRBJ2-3	TGTGCCAGCAGTCCCGGACTAGCGGGAGTTAAGCAGTATTTT	CASSPGLAGVKQYF
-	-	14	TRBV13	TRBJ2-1	TGTGCCAGCAGCGTGGGCCTGGAATACAATGAGCAGTTCTTC	CASSVGLEYNEQFF
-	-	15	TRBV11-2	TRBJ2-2	TGTGCCAGCAGACCCCGGGACTTTAACACCGGGGAGCTGTTTTTT	CASRPRDFNTGELFF
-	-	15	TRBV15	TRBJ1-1	TGTGCCACCAGCAGAGATCCCCGGGGGAACACTGAAGCTTTCTTT	CATSRDPRGNTEAFF
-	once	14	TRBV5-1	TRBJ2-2	TGCGCCAGCAGCCCCGGGGGTCGTACCGGGGAGCTGTTTTTT	CASSPGGRTGELFF
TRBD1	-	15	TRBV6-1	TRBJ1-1	TGTGCCAGCAGCTTGGCGGACAGGACCGACACTGAAGCTTTCTTT	CASSLADRTDTEAFF
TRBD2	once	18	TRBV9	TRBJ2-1	TGTGCCAGCAGCGTAGTCGGGCTAGCGGGAGGATGGAGGGATGAGCAGTTCTTC	CASSVVGLAGGWRDEQFF
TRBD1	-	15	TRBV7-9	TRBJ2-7	TGTGCCAGCAGCTTAGGGGGACAGGGGCCCTACGAGCAGTACTTC	CASSLGGQGPYEQYF
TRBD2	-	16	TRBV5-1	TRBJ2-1	TGCGCCAGCAGCTTCGGGAGTAGCGGGTTGAACAATGAGCAGTTCTTC	CASSFGSSGLNNEQFF
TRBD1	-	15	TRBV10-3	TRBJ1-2	TGTGCCATCAGTGAGTCGGGGGGGACAGGGAATGGCTACACCTTC	CAISESGGTGNGYTF
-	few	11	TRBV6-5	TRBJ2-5	TGTGCCAGCAGTGGAAGGGGGACCCAGTACTTC	CASSGRGTQYF
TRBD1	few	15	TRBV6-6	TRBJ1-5	TGTGCCAGCAGTTCGGGACAGGGGGATGGTCAGCCCCAGCATTTT	CASSSGQGDGQPQHF
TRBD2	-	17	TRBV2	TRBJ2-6	TGTGCCAGCAGGCGGGGGAGGTTAGGCTCTGGGGCCAACGTCCTGACTTTC	CASRRGRLGSGANVLTF
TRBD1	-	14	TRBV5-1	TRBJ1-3	TGCGCCAGCAGCCTAACAGGGGCTGGAAACACCATATATTTT	CASSLTGAGNTIYF
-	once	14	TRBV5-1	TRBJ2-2	TGCGCCAGCAGCTTGCAACCGTCTAGCGCAGAGCTGTTTTTT	CASSLQPSSAELFF
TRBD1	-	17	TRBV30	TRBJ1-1	TGTGCCTGGAGTTGGGGCGGGGACAGGCGTTTGATCCCTGAAGCTTTCTTT	CAWSWGGDRRLIPEAFF
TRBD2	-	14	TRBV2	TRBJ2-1	TGTGCCAGCAGTCTTAGCGGGAGCGCGAATGAGCAGTTCTTC	CASSLSGSANEQFF
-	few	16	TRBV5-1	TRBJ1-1	TGCGCCAGCAGCTCCGCGTTGGGGGGAACGAACACTGAAGCTTTCTTT	CASSSALGGTNTEAFF
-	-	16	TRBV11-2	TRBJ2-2	TGTGCCAGCAGCTTAGAAGGGGGAAAGACGGCCGGGGAGCTGTTTTTT	CASSLEGGKTAGELFF
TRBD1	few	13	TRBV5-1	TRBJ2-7	TGCGCCAGCAGCGAGGGGGCCTCCTACGAGCAGTACTTC	CASSEGASYEQYF
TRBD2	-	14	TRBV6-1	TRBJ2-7	TGTGCCAGCAGTCACAGCGGGACCCCGTACGAGCAGTACTTC	CASSHSGTPYEQYF
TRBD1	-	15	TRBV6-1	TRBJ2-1	TGTGCCAGCCAGAGGGACAGGGTCTCCTACAATGAGCAGTTCTTC	CASQRDRVSYNEQFF
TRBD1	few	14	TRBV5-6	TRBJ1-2	TGTGCCAGCAGCCAACCGGGACAGAGCCCAAGTTACACCTTC	CASSQPGQSPSYTF
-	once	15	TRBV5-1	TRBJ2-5	TGCGCCAGCAGCTCAAAGACAGTTTCAAGTGAGACCCAGTACTTC	CASSSKTVSSETQYF
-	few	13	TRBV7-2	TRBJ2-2	TGTGCCAGCAGCTTAGATCCCAACGGGGAGCTGTTTTTT	CASSLDPNGELFF
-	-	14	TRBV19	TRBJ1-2	TGTGCCAGTAGTGTGCAGGAGGGGAACTATGGCTACACCTTC	CASSVQEGNYGYTF
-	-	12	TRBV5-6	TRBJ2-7	TGTGCCAGCAGCTCGACTAGGGGCGAGCAGTACTTC	CASSSTRGEQYF
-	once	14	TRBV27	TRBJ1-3	TGTGCCAGCAGTTTGAGAGGTGATGGAAACACCATATATTTT	CASSLRGDGNTIYF
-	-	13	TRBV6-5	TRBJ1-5	TGTGCCAGCAGTTACTCGGCGGGGGAACCCCAGCATTTT	CASSYSAGEPQHF
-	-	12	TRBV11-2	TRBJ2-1	TGTGCCAGCAGCTCCCCAGGAGGTGAGCAGTTCTTC	CASSSPGGEQFF
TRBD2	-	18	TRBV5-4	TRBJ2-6	TGTGCCAGCAGCCACGGGTCGAGCGGGGGGTCTGGGGCCAACGTCCTGACTTTC	CASSHGSSGGSGANVLTF
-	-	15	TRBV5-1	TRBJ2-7	TGCGCCAGCAGCCCATTGGACAGTGTTATGTACGAGCAGTACTTC	CASSPLDSVMYEQYF
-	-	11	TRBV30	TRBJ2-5	TGTGCCTGGAGTACGGGGGAGACCCAGTACTTC	CAWSTGETQYF
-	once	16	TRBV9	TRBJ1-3	TGTGCCAGCAGCGTAGCGGACAGCCGCTCTGGAAACACCATATATTTT	CASSVADSRSGNTIYF
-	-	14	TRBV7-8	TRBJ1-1	TGTGCCAGCAGCTTGATGAACAGGAACACTGAAGCTTTCTTT	CASSLMNRNTEAFF
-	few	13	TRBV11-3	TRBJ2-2	TGTGCCAGCAGCTCAGGGGACCCCGGGGAGCTGTTTTTT	CASSSGDPGELFF
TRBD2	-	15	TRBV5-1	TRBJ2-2	TGCGCCAGCAGCTTTAGCGGGAGGGACACCGGGGAGCTGTTTTTT	CASSFSGRDTGELFF
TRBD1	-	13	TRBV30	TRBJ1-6	TGTGCCTGGCAAGGACAGGGGGATTCACCCCTCCACTTT	CAWQGQGDSPLHF
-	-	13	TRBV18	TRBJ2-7	TGTGCCAGCTCAAGGGGGAGCTCCTACGAGCAGTACTTC	CASSRGSSYEQYF
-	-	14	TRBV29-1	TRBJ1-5	TGCAGCGTTGTAGAGAGGGGGAGCAATCAGCCCCAGCATTTT	CSVVERGSNQPQHF
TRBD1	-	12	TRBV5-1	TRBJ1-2	TGCGCCAGCAGCAACCGGGACAGTAGCTACACCTTC	CASSNRDSSYTF
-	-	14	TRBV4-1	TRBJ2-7	TGCGCCAGCAGCCAAGAACCCCGAGGTTACAAGCAGTACTTC	CASSQEPRGYKQYF
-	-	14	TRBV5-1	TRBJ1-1	TGCGCCAGCAGCTTGGCAGCCGCGACACCTAAAGCTTTCTTT	CASSLAAATPKAFF
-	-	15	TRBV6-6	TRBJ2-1	TGTGCCAGCCTGTTCAGGCCGAGCTCCTACAATGAGCAGTTCTTC	CASLFRPSSYNEQFF
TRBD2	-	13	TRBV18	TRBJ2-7	TGTGCCAGCTCACCCGAACTAGCGGGCGAGCAGTACTTC	CASSPELAGEQYF